A single sample gave rise to the 20 T cell receptor beta chains below, sequenced in a study of vaccination effects on CD4 cells after COVID-19. TCRdb keeps only in-frame clones here, not all; method: immunoSEQ multiplex PCR. The sample records about 20,000 clones, around 70% being singletons. Antigen-specific CD4+ T cells expanded by the ViraFEST assay with viral peptide pools were then sequenced. Investigators separated out CD4+ T cells once approximately 9 days of culture had passed. The person had PCR-confirmed SARS-CoV-2 infection between March and December 2020. Their antigens remain unidentified. Sequences were derived from CD4+ T cells from PBMCs cultured with SARS-CoV-2 spike peptides, sampled before COVID-19 vaccination. These receptors originate from a human donor who had a prior SARS-CoV-2 infection.

The rearrangement joins TRBV9 to TRBJ2-3; 13 bases fit TRBD2. The CDR3 runs 16 residues. The germline V gene encodes CDR1 SGDLS and CDR2 YYNGEE. V shed 2 bases, J shed 3 bases, and the junction held 3 bases outside the gene matches. DNA for the CDR3: TGTGCCAGCAGCGTCGGGACTAGCGGGGATACAGATACGCAGTATTTT. It encodes CASSVGTSGDTDTQYF. Full variable domain (outside the CDR3, taken from reference TRBV9 and TRBJ2-3): DSGVTQTPKHLITATGQRVTLRCSPRSGDLSVYWYQQSLDQGLQFLIQYYNGEERAKGNILERFSAQQFPDLHSELNLSSLELGDSALYFCASSVGTSGDTDTQYFGPGTRLTVL.

V and J are TRBV3-1 (or the pseudogene TRBV3-2) and TRBJ1-4; perhaps TRBD1 as D (6 bases). Per the germline V gene, CDR1 is LGHDT and CDR2 is YNNKEL (reference sequence). Trimming took off 4 bases at V and 4 bases at J, with 16 bases between the two ends. CDR3 length equals 16 residues. DNA of the CDR3: TGTGCCAGCAGCCCTCGTACAGGGTCATTTAATGAAAAACTGTTTTTT. This translates into CASSPRTGSFNEKLFF.

The V call is TRBV11-1, the J call TRBJ2-5; the match to TRBD1 covers 9 bases. The CDR3 runs 15 residues. J gave up 4 bases and V 0 bases, and 3 bases lay outside the gene matches. Per germline, CDR1 SGHAT and CDR2 FQDESV (reference sequence). Here the CDR3 DNA reads TGTGCCAGCAGCTTAGCCAGGACAGGGGCAGAGACCCAGTACTTC. Its protein product is CASSLARTGAETQYF.

V and J are TRBV13 and TRBJ2-4; weak D call: TRBD2 (6 bases). This CDR3 has 15 residues. The germline V gene encodes CDR1 PRHDT and CDR2 FYEKMQ (reference sequence). The V end lost 5 bases, the J end lost 7 bases, and 18 bases lay between the germline ends. The CDR3 reads CASSPQKVAGNIQYF. The CDR3 DNA reads as TGTGCCAGCAGCCCGCAAAAGGTTGCGGGGAACATTCAGTACTTC.

The chain is built from TRBV2 and TRBJ1-5; no definite D call. Deletions cut 7 bases from V and 1 base from J, with 11 bases between. The CDR3 extends over 14 amino acids. Looked up from germline, CDR1 is SNHLY and CDR2 is FYNNEI. DNA of the CDR3: TGTGCCAGCACCCCAAACCCAAGCAATCAGCCCCAGCATTTT. It yields the protein CASTPNPSNQPQHF. Full variable domain (outside the CDR3, taken from reference TRBV2 and TRBJ1-5): EPEVTQTPSHQVTQMGQEVILRCVPISNHLYFYWYRQILGQKVEFLVSFYNNEISEKSEIFDDQFSVERPDGSNFTLKIRSTKLEDSAMYFCASTPNPSNQPQHFGDGTRLSIL.

The chain carries TRBV5-6 and TRBJ2-3; D unclear. The CDR3 is made up of 12 amino acids. V shed 1 base and J shed 3 bases, with 3 bases lying between them. The germline gives CDR1 SGHDT, CDR2 YYEEEE. The CDR3 sequence is CASSLQTDTQYF. The CDR3 DNA reads TGTGCCAGCAGCTTGCAGACAGATACGCAGTATTTT.

The chain employs TRBV2 and TRBJ2-3; possibly TRBD1 or TRBD2 for D (6 bases each). This CDR3 spans 18 amino acids. From germline, CDR1 is SNHLY and CDR2 FYNNEI. The V end lost 8 bases, the J end lost 1 base, and 25 bases lay between the germline ends. The CDR3 DNA follows: TGTGCCAGCCGACTAAGTAGTTGGGGGCGGGGTGGCACAGATACGCAGTATTTT. Protein product: CASRLSSWGRGGTDTQYF.

The V and J genes are TRBV11-3 and TRBJ1-2; TRBD1 matches 7 bases. The junction had 8 bases not matched to a gene; V was cut back by 0 bases and J by 4 bases. The CDR3 is 16 residues long. CDR1 and CDR2 from the germline V gene are SGHNT and YENEEA. CDR3 coding DNA: TGTGCCAGCAGCTTAGAAGGGAGAGGGGGCGTCTATGGCTACACCTTC. It specifies CASSLEGRGGVYGYTF.

DNA for the CDR3: TGTGCCAGCTCGCTTAATCCTCAGGGTTCGAACACTGAAGCTTTCTTT. It encodes CASSLNPQGSNTEAFF. The chain combines TRBV18 with TRBJ1-1, with TRBD1 as a possible D gene (5 bases). This CDR3 contains 16 residues. Trimming removed 6 bases at V and 1 base at J, with 18 bases between. The germline CDR1 and CDR2 sequences are KGHSH and LQKENI.

This clone was seen more than once but under ten times. The CDR3 loop reads CSVERQGRPRPLGNTIYF. The CDR3 DNA is TGCAGCGTTGAAAGGCAGGGGAGACCTCGACCCTTGGGAAACACCATATATTTT. V usage is TRBV29-1 and J usage is TRBJ1-3; the D gene is possibly TRBD1 (6 bases). Trimming left V 2 bases short and J 4 bases short, with 24 bases between. Germline lookup yields CDR1 SQVTM and CDR2 ANQGSEA. The CDR3 is made up of 18 amino acids.

This clone was seen more than once but under ten times. V and J are TRBV2 and TRBJ1-5, with TRBD1 matching over 7 bases. The germline V gene encodes CDR1 SNHLY and CDR2 FYNNEI. The CDR3 is 14 amino acids. The V and J ends lost 11 bases and 2 bases, in that order; junction bases with no gene match: 9. The CDR3 sequence: CASQEGTGNQPQHF. The CDR3, as DNA: TGTGCCTCGCAAGAGGGGACAGGCAATCAGCCCCAGCATTTT.

The CDR3 nucleotides are TGCGCCAGAAAAGCCAAGGACTCCTACGAGCAGTACTTC. It encodes CARKAKDSYEQYF. The chain joins TRBV10-1 to TRBJ2-7, with unresolved D. Germline CDR1 is WNHNN and CDR2 is SYGVQD (reference sequence). The CDR3 spans 13 residues. Trimming stripped 9 bases from V and 0 bases from J, with 12 bases between.

The rearrangement uses TRBV2 and TRBJ2-7, with TRBD2 matching 9 bases. V dropped 1 base and J dropped 4; count of bases not matched to a gene: 8. Germline values: CDR1 SNHLY, CDR2 FYNNEI. The CDR3 extends over 16 amino acids. CDR3 in amino acids: CASSEVKAGGSYEQYF. The CDR3 bases are TGTGCCAGCAGTGAAGTTAAAGCGGGAGGTAGTTACGAGCAGTACTTC.

The V call is TRBV25-1, the J call TRBJ2-7, with 7 bases aligning to TRBD1. The trim removed 4 bases at V and 2 bases at J, leaving 2 bases unmatched. The CDR3 runs to 13 residues. Germline-derived CDR1 and CDR2 are MGHDK and SYGVNS. The chain's CDR3 is CASSVTGTYEQYF. Written as DNA, the CDR3 is TGTGCCAGCAGTGTGACAGGGACCTACGAGCAGTACTTC.

CDR3 DNA: TGTGCTAGTGGTTTCGGTGGTTCTGGTCAGCCCCAGCATTTT. Encoded protein: CASGFGGSGQPQHF. The chain uses TRBV12-5 and TRBJ1-5; D remains unclear. The CDR3 extends over 14 amino acids. V lost 3 bases and J lost 6, with 12 bases in between. Germline V lookup: CDR1 LGHNT, CDR2 FRNRAP.

The CDR3 is CASSAGGTSGYNEQFF. The CDR3 region has the DNA TGTGCCAGCAGCGCGGGGGGGACTAGCGGATACAATGAGCAGTTCTTC. The chain couples TRBV11-1 to TRBJ2-1, with 11 bases that match TRBD2. V shed 5 bases, J shed 4 bases, and the junction held 7 bases outside the gene matches. Germline CDR1 SGHAT, CDR2 FQDESV (reference sequence). The length of the CDR3 is 16 residues. Full variable domain (remainder filled in from reference TRBV11-1 and TRBJ2-1): EAEVAQSPRYKITEKSQAVAFWCDPISGHATLYWYRQILGQGPELLVQFQDESVVDDSQLPKDRFSAERLKGVDSTLKIQPAELGDSAMYLCASSAGGTSGYNEQFFGPGTRLTVL.

The genes are TRBV7-9 and TRBJ2-1; D unclear. This CDR3 is built from 15 residues. Trimming shortened V by 0 bases and J by 5 bases, and 11 bases separated the two germline ends. Germline lookup yields CDR1 SEHNR and CDR2 FQNEAQ (reference sequence). CDR3 sequence reads: CASSLAGLWNNEQFF. The CDR3 coding sequence is TGTGCCAGCAGCTTAGCAGGTCTGTGGAACAATGAGCAGTTCTTC.

This clone was counted a single time. V is TRBV18 and J is TRBJ2-7, with 8 bases lining up with TRBD1. The V and J ends lost 4 bases and 5 bases, in that order; junction bases with no gene match: 7. Per the germline V gene, CDR1 is KGHSH and CDR2 is LQKENI. The CDR3 sequence is 14 residues long. This CDR3 reads CASSRTTGENEQYF. CDR3 sequence (DNA): TGTGCCAGCTCACGGACGACAGGGGAGAACGAGCAGTACTTC.

The chain joins TRBV9 to TRBJ2-5; 12 nucleotides agree with TRBD1. CDR3 size: 17 residues. The junction had 14 bases not matched to a gene; V was cut back by 8 bases and J by 3 bases. Germline assignment: CDR1 SGDLS and CDR2 YYNGEE. This chain's CDR3 is CARGFRDRGRLKETQYF. The CDR3 DNA reads TGTGCCAGGGGCTTTAGGGACAGGGGGCGTTTGAAAGAGACCCAGTACTTC.

The chain employs TRBV7-3 and TRBJ2-2; 9 nucleotides align to TRBD2. This CDR3 is built from 16 residues. Germline V gene data show CDR1 as SGHTA and CDR2 as FQGTGA. V gave up 4 bases and J gave up 8 bases; unmatched junction bases: 11. The CDR3 nucleotides read TGTGCCAGCAGCTCCCATCCGGGACTAGCTCTGGGGGAGCTGTTTTTT. The encoded protein is CASSSHPGLALGELFF.